A selection of T cell receptor beta chains follows, all from one sample in a study of T cell responses to AZD1222 COVID-19 vaccine. Measured with immunoSEQ multiplex PCR; TCRdb has only the in-frame clones, and not every one. This repertoire shows 250,000 to 300,000 clones, 94% found once; its top ten account for about 0.5%. Specimen: peripheral blood, collected 28 days after the second AZD1222 dose. All receptors derive from an adult who received the AZD1222 COVID-19 vaccine. CDR3s include the opening cysteine and the closing phenylalanine or tryptophan. Each record gives: V gene, D gene, J gene, clone size, CDR3 protein, CDR3 DNA. The D gene is left open where the match is weak. Rows may omit the clone size; those that give it use once, few, many or a size class.

v_gene: TRBV7-2
d_gene: NA
j_gene: TRBJ2-2
abundance: NA
CDR3aa: CASSLSWGAGGELFF
CDR3nt: TGTGCCAGCAGCTTAAGTTGGGGGGCTGGCGGGGAGCTGTTTTTT

v_gene: TRBV4-2
d_gene: NA
j_gene: TRBJ1-5
abundance: NA
CDR3aa: CASSQDQGDQPQHF
CDR3nt: TGTGCCAGCAGCCAAGATCAGGGCGACCAGCCCCAGCATTTT

v_gene: TRBV5-1
d_gene: NA
j_gene: TRBJ2-7
abundance: NA
CDR3aa: CASSLDAASSYEQYF
CDR3nt: TGCGCCAGCAGCTTGGATGCAGCCAGTTCCTACGAGCAGTACTTC

v_gene: TRBV5-1
d_gene: TRBD2
j_gene: TRBJ2-2
abundance: NA
CDR3aa: CASSLAVSGEPNTGELFF
CDR3nt: TGCGCCAGCAGCTTGGCGGTTAGCGGGGAACCGAACACCGGGGAGCTGTTTTTT

v_gene: TRBV29-1
d_gene: NA
j_gene: TRBJ1-4
abundance: few
CDR3aa: CSVWGREKLFF
CDR3nt: TGCAGCGTTTGGGGAAGAGAAAAACTGTTTTTT

v_gene: TRBV9
d_gene: NA
j_gene: TRBJ1-3
abundance: NA
CDR3aa: CASSGRTRSSGNTIYF
CDR3nt: TGTGCCAGCAGCGGCCGGACACGAAGCTCTGGAAACACCATATATTTT

v_gene: TRBV5-6
d_gene: NA
j_gene: TRBJ2-7
abundance: NA
CDR3aa: CASSSPYYEQYF
CDR3nt: TGTGCCAGCAGCTCACCATACTACGAGCAGTACTTC

v_gene: TRBV7-2
d_gene: TRBD1
j_gene: TRBJ2-2
abundance: NA
CDR3aa: CASSYLTGAGELFF
CDR3nt: TGTGCCAGCAGCTACCTAACAGGGGCCGGGGAGCTGTTTTTT

v_gene: TRBV5-1
d_gene: TRBD1
j_gene: TRBJ1-1
abundance: NA
CDR3aa: CASSPSARGRLNTEAFF
CDR3nt: TGCGCCAGCAGCCCCTCAGCCAGGGGGCGACTGAACACTGAAGCTTTCTTT

v_gene: TRBV6-6
d_gene: TRBD2
j_gene: TRBJ2-3
abundance: NA
CDR3aa: CASSPRPPYRGLATTDTQYF
CDR3nt: TGTGCCAGCAGTCCCCGTCCCCCATATCGGGGACTAGCCACCACAGATACGCAGTATTTT

v_gene: TRBV11-2
d_gene: NA
j_gene: TRBJ2-1
abundance: NA
CDR3aa: CASSATSEQFF
CDR3nt: TGTGCCAGCAGCGCAACAAGTGAGCAGTTCTTC

v_gene: TRBV7-8
d_gene: NA
j_gene: TRBJ1-5
abundance: NA
CDR3aa: CASSLVHSNQPQHF
CDR3nt: TGTGCCAGCAGCCTAGTCCATAGCAATCAGCCCCAGCATTTT

v_gene: TRBV6-5
d_gene: NA
j_gene: TRBJ1-6
abundance: NA
CDR3aa: CARAEQPGRSPLHF
CDR3nt: TGTGCCAGAGCGGAACAGCCGGGTCGTTCACCCCTCCACTTT

v_gene: TRBV6-5
d_gene: TRBD1
j_gene: TRBJ2-1
abundance: NA
CDR3aa: CASTPDRGYNEQFF
CDR3nt: TGTGCCAGCACCCCGGACAGGGGCTACAATGAGCAGTTCTTC

v_gene: TRBV2
d_gene: TRBD1
j_gene: TRBJ1-6
abundance: NA
CDR3aa: CASGADRSRGPLHF
CDR3nt: TGTGCCAGCGGGGCAGACAGGAGCAGGGGGCCCCTCCACTTT

v_gene: TRBV5-5
d_gene: NA
j_gene: TRBJ2-5
abundance: NA
CDR3aa: CASSLPPRDAETQYF
CDR3nt: TGTGCCAGCAGCCTCCCCCCCAGGGACGCGGAGACCCAGTACTTC

v_gene: TRBV15
d_gene: TRBD2
j_gene: TRBJ2-1
abundance: once
CDR3aa: CATSAGGASSYNEQFF
CDR3nt: TGTGCCACCAGCGCCGGGGGGGCCTCCTCCTACAATGAGCAGTTCTTC

v_gene: TRBV4-1
d_gene: NA
j_gene: TRBJ1-3
abundance: NA
CDR3aa: CASSQEGTFSGNTIYF
CDR3nt: TGCGCCAGCAGCCAAGAAGGTACGTTCTCTGGAAACACCATATATTTT

v_gene: TRBV19
d_gene: NA
j_gene: TRBJ1-2
abundance: NA
CDR3aa: CASTKGLYGYTF
CDR3nt: TGTGCCAGTACTAAGGGACTCTATGGCTACACCTTC

v_gene: TRBV7-4
d_gene: TRBD1
j_gene: TRBJ2-7
abundance: NA
CDR3aa: CASSLADRGAYEQYF
CDR3nt: TGTGCCAGCAGCTTAGCCGACAGGGGGGCCTACGAGCAGTACTTC

v_gene: TRBV27
d_gene: NA
j_gene: TRBJ1-5
abundance: NA
CDR3aa: CASSLNQPQHF
CDR3nt: TGTGCCAGCAGTTTAAATCAGCCCCAGCATTTT

v_gene: TRBV3-1/TRBV3-2
d_gene: NA
j_gene: TRBJ2-7
abundance: NA
CDR3aa: CASSQVLGYEQYF
CDR3nt: TGTGCCAGCAGCCAAGTGCTGGGGTACGAGCAGTACTTC

v_gene: TRBV7-2
d_gene: NA
j_gene: TRBJ1-5
abundance: NA
CDR3aa: CASSLRDQPQHF
CDR3nt: TGTGCCAGCAGCTTAAGGGATCAGCCCCAGCATTTT

v_gene: TRBV5-4
d_gene: NA
j_gene: TRBJ1-2
abundance: NA
CDR3aa: CASSLDRGGEYGYTF
CDR3nt: TGTGCCAGCAGCTTGGATCGGGGAGGGGAATATGGCTACACCTTC

v_gene: TRBV28
d_gene: TRBD2
j_gene: TRBJ2-7
abundance: NA
CDR3aa: CASGGDGAGPYF
CDR3nt: TGTGCCAGCGGGGGGGATGGGGCAGGGCCGTACTTC

v_gene: TRBV18
d_gene: NA
j_gene: TRBJ1-2
abundance: NA
CDR3aa: CASSGREAYGYTF
CDR3nt: TGTGCCAGCTCAGGCAGGGAGGCCTATGGCTACACCTTC

v_gene: TRBV28
d_gene: NA
j_gene: TRBJ2-1
abundance: once
CDR3aa: CASSYPPFGGESYNEQFF
CDR3nt: TGTGCCAGCAGTTACCCCCCCTTCGGGGGAGAGTCCTACAATGAGCAGTTCTTC

v_gene: TRBV3-1/TRBV3-2
d_gene: TRBD1
j_gene: TRBJ1-3
abundance: NA
CDR3aa: CASSATGLGNTIYF
CDR3nt: TGTGCCAGCAGCGCGACAGGGCTTGGAAACACCATATATTTT

v_gene: TRBV27
d_gene: NA
j_gene: TRBJ1-2
abundance: NA
CDR3aa: CASSRWGLYGYTF
CDR3nt: TGTGCCAGCAGTCGCTGGGGGCTCTATGGCTACACCTTC

v_gene: TRBV27
d_gene: NA
j_gene: TRBJ1-4
abundance: NA
CDR3aa: CASSLRGTTNEKLFF
CDR3nt: TGTGCCAGCAGTTTGAGAGGGACCACTAATGAAAAACTGTTTTTT

v_gene: TRBV6-5
d_gene: TRBD2
j_gene: TRBJ2-7
abundance: NA
CDR3aa: CASSYNSGGYEQYF
CDR3nt: TGTGCCAGCAGTTACAACTCGGGGGGCTACGAGCAGTACTTC

v_gene: TRBV28
d_gene: NA
j_gene: TRBJ2-3
abundance: NA
CDR3aa: CASSLKGHYIDTQYF
CDR3nt: TGTGCCAGCAGTTTAAAGGGTCACTATATAGATACGCAGTATTTT

v_gene: TRBV5-8
d_gene: NA
j_gene: TRBJ1-2
abundance: NA
CDR3aa: CASSPRVRHGYTF
CDR3nt: TGTGCCAGCAGCCCGAGGGTCAGACATGGCTACACCTTC

v_gene: TRBV19
d_gene: NA
j_gene: TRBJ2-7
abundance: NA
CDR3aa: CASSMAPDRLYEQYF
CDR3nt: TGTGCCAGTAGTATGGCCCCTGACAGACTCTACGAGCAGTACTTC

v_gene: TRBV21-1
d_gene: NA
j_gene: TRBJ1-5
abundance: once
CDR3aa: CASSKVLQLRGGSNQPQHF
CDR3nt: TGTGCCAGCAGCAAGGTTCTACAACTTCGGGGGGGGAGCAATCAGCCCCAGCATTTT

v_gene: TRBV3-1/TRBV3-2
d_gene: NA
j_gene: TRBJ1-3
abundance: NA
CDR3aa: CASSQTRGNTIYF
CDR3nt: TGTGCCAGCAGCCAAACACGGGGAAACACCATATATTTT

v_gene: TRBV7-9
d_gene: NA
j_gene: TRBJ1-5
abundance: NA
CDR3aa: CASSLGGRGGNQPQHF
CDR3nt: TGTGCCAGCAGCTTAGGGGGCAGGGGCGGCAATCAGCCCCAGCATTTT

v_gene: TRBV7-9
d_gene: NA
j_gene: TRBJ2-7
abundance: NA
CDR3aa: CASSLQDSLYEQYF
CDR3nt: TGTGCCAGCAGCTTACAGGACAGCCTCTACGAGCAGTACTTC

v_gene: TRBV27
d_gene: TRBD1
j_gene: TRBJ2-1
abundance: NA
CDR3aa: CASSFQFHRGNEQFF
CDR3nt: TGTGCCAGCAGTTTCCAATTTCACAGGGGGAATGAGCAGTTCTTC

v_gene: TRBV24-1
d_gene: NA
j_gene: TRBJ1-2
abundance: NA
CDR3aa: CATSDPGSRAGYTF
CDR3nt: TGTGCCACCAGTGATCCCGGGAGCAGGGCTGGCTACACCTTC